Listed below are T cell receptor beta chains from one sample, sequenced in a study of T-cell reconstitution after alpha-beta-depleted transplantation in children. Each CDR3 protein gets one entry after TCRdb re-called the PCR reads with MiXCR. The sample has hundreds of thousands of distinct CDR3 sequences; just over 7.5% are singletons. The material sequenced was peripheral blood, taken 360 days after TCRalphabeta/CD19-depleted stem cell transplant. These receptors originate from a female patient aged 2-9 years who had a stem cell transplant for Fanconi anemia, so the T cells may come from the graft donor. CDR3s leave out the opening cysteine and the closing phenylalanine or tryptophan.

V gene | CDR3 protein
TRBV7-3 | ASSFSGTSTDTQY
TRBV4-1 | ASSHQRGGSYNEQF
TRBV20-1 | SARRDAIGSPLH
TRBV29-1 | SVYRPLNTEAF
TRBV5-1 | ASSPDREGGGYT
TRBV7-8 | ASSLVQASGGAGETQY
TRBV14 | ASSHLGLNNEQF
TRBV12-3/TRBV12-4 | ASSLDRGLGTGELF
TRBV15 | ATSIAGGIYNEQF
TRBV20-1 | SARDPKTQY
TRBV27 | ASSYGQGYTGELF
TRBV6-2/TRBV6-3 | ASSYSTGGGSYEQY
TRBV6-4 | ASSPQTSAYTDTQY
TRBV5-5 | ASSLDRVPLSTNEQF
TRBV15 | ATSRNLDARFDYGYT
TRBV7-2 | ASTNRRSSYNSPLH
TRBV5-1 | ASSLSGRPPQETQY
TRBV4-2 | ASSRQRDRVNEKLF
TRBV20-1 | SPQYWGIDEQY
TRBV9 | ASSVRGNTEAF
TRBV6-5 | ASSYSPAIYGYT
TRBV5-1 | ASSWGDGFYEQY
TRBV9 | ASSPAIGTGWEKLF
TRBV3-1 | ATSGPGGNTGELF
TRBV10-2 | ASGIGPNYGYT
TRBV20-1 | SADQERYNEQF
TRBV11-3 | ASRQGTGETGELF
TRBV6-1 | ASSEAEWETQY
TRBV28 | ASSLFEGEDFIQY
TRBV5-1 | ASSLIGSSWHEQY
TRBV10-3 | AISERHEQY
TRBV24-1 | ATSDLTSGGSDTQY
TRBV7-2 | ASSLDGHRGTEAF
TRBV7-8 | ASSLQGLARKMH
TRBV12-3/TRBV12-4 | ASSFSLPGAF
TRBV12-3/TRBV12-4 | ASSFPSGRSTQY
TRBV4-2 | ASSQGRANSPLH
TRBV7-2 | ASSLGFNQPQH
TRBV9 | ASSVPPGTGYNEQF
TRBV7-3 | ASSLQGAIGYEQY
TRBV28 | ASSEMNGELF
TRBV12-3/TRBV12-4 | ASSLEEDGELF
TRBV18 | ASSPTGNTYEQY
TRBV29-1 | SVVQVSSYEQY
TRBV6-1 | ASSEALNQPQH
TRBV27 | ASSITGSGEQY
TRBV6-2/TRBV6-3 | ASSDSDSVGLF
TRBV18 | ASSPARGRNEQF
TRBV6-5 | ASSRSKYTEAF
TRBV3-1 | ASSQRDRVVVFHEKLF
TRBV24-1 | ATSGQGLANEQF
TRBV20-1 | SAPSGLAGGRDSYEQY
TRBV23-1 | ASTDRGPVNPGELF
TRBV20-1 | SANTGQGVYNEQF
TRBV20-1 | SARGHFLGENTIY
TRBV10-2 | ASSVKGSTEAF
TRBV12-3/TRBV12-4 | ASSRRGGYGYT
TRBV9 | ASSAREGLVETQY